The clone carrying this T cell receptor beta chain was detected many times. The source of the sample is a study of T cell repertoires in cytomegalovirus infection. Study context: Both CMV infection and a matching HLA type were indicated by public TCR beta signatures.

TCRdb fed the reads into MiXCR, producing one record per CDR3 protein. The table lists 300,000 to 400,000 distinct CDR3 sequences, 9.5% of them singletons, with approximately 4.5% in the top ten. The CDR3 sequence is 15 residues long. Germline CDR1 MNHEY, CDR2 SVGEGT. The V and J ends lost 7 bases and 5 bases, in that order; junction bases with no gene match: 8. This receptor was obtained from a human donor in good health (CMV status not recorded). Some clones in this sample may be carry-over from other donors' samples. The rearrangement links TRBV6-2 or TRBV6-3 to TRBJ2-1; 10 nucleotides line up with TRBD2. Input material: PBMCs. CDR3 DNA sequence: TGTGCCAGCAACTCCGGGACTAGCGACCACAATGAGCAGTTCTTC. This sequence encodes CASNSGTSDHNEQFF.